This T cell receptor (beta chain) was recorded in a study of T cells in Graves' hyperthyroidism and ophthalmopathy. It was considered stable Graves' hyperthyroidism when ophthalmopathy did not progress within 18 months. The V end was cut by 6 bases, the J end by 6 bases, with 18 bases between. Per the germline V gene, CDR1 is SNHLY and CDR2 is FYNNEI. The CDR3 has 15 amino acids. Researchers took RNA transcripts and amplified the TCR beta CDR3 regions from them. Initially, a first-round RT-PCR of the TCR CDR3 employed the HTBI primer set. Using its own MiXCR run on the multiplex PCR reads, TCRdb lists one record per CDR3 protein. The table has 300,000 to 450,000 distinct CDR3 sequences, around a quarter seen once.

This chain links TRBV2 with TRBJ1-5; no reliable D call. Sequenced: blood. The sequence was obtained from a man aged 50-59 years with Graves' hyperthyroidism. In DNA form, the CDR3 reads TGTGCCAGCAGCGTTTCGGGCGCCATGGGTCAGCCCCAGCATTTT. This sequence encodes CASSVSGAMGQPQHF.